The clone carrying this T cell receptor beta chain has a handful of counts. Its antigen remains unidentified. Regions amplified from RNA transcripts were the TCR beta CDR3 regions. The HTBI primer set was used in a first-round RT-PCR of the TCR CDR3. TCRdb fed the multiplex PCR reads into MiXCR, producing one record per CDR3 protein. The sample includes hundreds of thousands of distinct CDR3 sequences, approximately 13% of them seen just once. These data belong to a study of T cells in Graves' hyperthyroidism and ophthalmopathy. Study in general: Upon initial diagnosis and before any treatment, peripheral blood was collected. The study, taken as a whole, reports: Separation of ophthalmopathy from stable hyperthyroidism was achieved by a 13 V-J model.

Those with hyperthyroidism were 18 to 65 years old, newly diagnosed, and ill for under 2 months. The sequence came from a woman between 18 and 30 years old with Graves' hyperthyroidism. The sample taken for sequencing was blood.

The CDR3 loop is CASSLDSLGAPRDEQYF. The CDR3, as DNA: TGTGCCAGCAGCTTAGACTCCCTGGGCGCGCCAAGGGACGAGCAGTACTTC. The chain couples TRBV7-9 to TRBJ2-7; D not resolved. The CDR3 is 17 residues long. CDR1 and CDR2 from the germline V gene are SEHNR and FQNEAQ (reference sequence). V was trimmed by 1 base and J by 5 bases, leaving 21 bases between them. Filled out from reference TRBV7-9 and TRBJ2-7, the complete variable domain reads DTGVSQNPRHKITKRGQNVTFRCDPISEHNRLYWYRQTLGQGPEFLTYFQNEAQLEKSRLLSDRFSAERPKGSFSTLEIQRTEQGDSAMYLCASSLDSLGAPRDEQYFGPGTRLTVT.